This TCR beta chain comes out of a study of T cell responses to AZD1222 COVID-19 vaccine. Broader study findings: Repertoire samples came only from after the peak T cell response. Clonal diversity was possibly underestimated; the donors were predominantly white British and more often female.

Assay used: immunoSEQ multiplex PCR; TCRdb lists only in-frame clones, some missing. The repertoire holds roughly 140,000 clones, with about 86% as singletons. V was clipped by 6 bases and J by 7 bases; unmatched bases: 4. Germline V gene sequence: CDR1 MDHEN, CDR2 SYDVKM. This CDR3 has 15 amino acids. Of note for this clone: Its target is unknown.

V is TRBV28 and J is TRBJ2-1; TRBD2 aligns across 15 bases. Sample: peripheral blood, taken on day 0 of AZD1222 vaccination. This receptor was identified in an adult in good health. The CDR3 is CASSTGTSGRNEQFF. The CDR3 DNA follows: TGTGCCAGCAGCACAGGGACTAGCGGGAGGAATGAGCAGTTCTTC.